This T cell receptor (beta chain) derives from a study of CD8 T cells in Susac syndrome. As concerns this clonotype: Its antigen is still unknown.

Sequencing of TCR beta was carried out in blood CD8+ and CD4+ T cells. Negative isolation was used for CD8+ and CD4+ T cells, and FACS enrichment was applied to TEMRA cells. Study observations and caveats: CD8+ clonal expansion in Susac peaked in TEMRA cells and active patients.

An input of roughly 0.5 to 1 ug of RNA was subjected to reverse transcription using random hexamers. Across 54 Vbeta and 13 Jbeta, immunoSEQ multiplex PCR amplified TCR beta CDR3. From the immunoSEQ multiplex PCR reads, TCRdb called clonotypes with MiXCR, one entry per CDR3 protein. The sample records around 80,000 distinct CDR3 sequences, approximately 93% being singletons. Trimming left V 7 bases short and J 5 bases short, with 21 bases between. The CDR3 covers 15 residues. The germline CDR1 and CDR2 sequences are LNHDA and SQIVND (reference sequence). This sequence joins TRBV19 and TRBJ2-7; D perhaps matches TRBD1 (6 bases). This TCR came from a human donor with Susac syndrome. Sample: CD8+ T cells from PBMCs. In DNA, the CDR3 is TGTGCCAGTACTCCGCTCGGGACATCTCCTAACGAGCAGTACTTC. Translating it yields CASTPLGTSPNEQYF.